This record covers a single T cell receptor (beta chain). Its target is not known. The sample originates from a study of cytomegalovirus exposure and HLA in healthy donors. On the study more broadly: In a later analysis, the roughly 120 validation repertoires were reported to have used the same platform as the 600 to 800 first-cohort repertoires. Study-wide points: Both high specificity and high sensitivity reportedly marked the classifier's diagnosis of cytomegalovirus status.

Germline V gene sequence: CDR1 SGHRS, CDR2 YFSETQ. After removal of 7 bases from V and 3 bases from J, the junction contained 7 bases not matched to a gene. The CDR3 totals 14 residues. TCRdb's table, derived via immunoSEQ multiplex PCR, lists solely in-frame clones and lacks some. The sample records 200,000 to 300,000 clones, about 90% being singletons. The material sequenced was PBMCs. This clonotype was obtained from a man between 18 and 29 years old in good health and CMV-seropositive. The chain recombines TRBV5-1 with TRBJ1-1; 9 nucleotides line up with TRBD1. In DNA form, the CDR3 reads TGCGCCAGCCACACAGGGGGCGCTGACACTGAAGCTTTCTTT. Translating it yields CASHTGGADTEAFF.